This paragraph reports one T cell receptor beta chain. This clonotype was detected ten times or more. Its antigen remains unidentified. Base quality data are lacking; no much larger clone is found one base away. Reading from cysteine to phenylalanine, the CDR3 counts 13 amino acids. CDR3 DNA only is kept here, 39 bases in frame from base 1. V gives up 10 bases and J gives up 13 bases, and the segment between their germline ends measures 20 bases. The germline V gene encodes CDR1 SNHLY and CDR2 FYNNEI. Ficoll-Paque density gradient centrifugation was the method used to isolate PBMCs. The data originate from a study of T-cell memory formation after mild COVID-19 (dated by TCRdb to about 2021). Study-level background: TCR sequence clusters from the two donors were found to be largely donor specific. In a couple of donors, T-cell clones that expanded and contracted after mild COVID-19 were tracked by sequencing TCRalpha and TCRbeta repertoires over time. The cohort was made up of two young adult volunteers, one female and one male, who were previously healthy.

The instrument was an Illumina NovaSeq 6000. cDNA libraries for TCRalpha and TCRbeta were prepared by 5'RACE using constant-segment primers, with sample barcodes and unique molecular identifiers added. Trizol reagent was used to extract RNA from every sample. Library amplification was performed in two PCR steps, and a second sample barcode and Illumina TruSeq adapters were introduced in the second step. The libraries were sequenced on an Illumina NovaSeq using 2 x 150 bp paired-end reads. The source study handled its data this way. The reads were demultiplexed and collapsed into UMI-guided consensus sequences using migec v1.2.7. Using mixcr v2.1.11, the UMI consensuses were aligned to TRA and TRB V and J templates and assembled into clonotypes. Expanded or contracted clonotypes were those called significant by both edgeR and NoisET, with noise models trained on biological replicates. For edgeR calls, a false discovery rate-adjusted p below 0.01 and a log2 fold-change threshold of 1 were applied. As an exploratory analysis of dynamics, PCA with hierarchical clustering was applied to max-normalized trajectories of the 1000 most abundant clonotypes. Separately sequenced CD4+ and CD8+ repertoires were used to assign the CD4 or CD8 phenotype of responding clones. Starting from the raw public reads, TCRdb applied fastp trimming at Q25, assembled clones with MiXCR and retained in-frame beta chains. Every distinct CDR3 protein forms one entry, paired with its most common genes and DNA. The V and J calls, along with clone size, are taken from TCRdb and not from the paper's own processing. Here the sample has 270,000 or so distinct CDR3 sequences; 16% occur a single time. The top ten clones comprise 20% to 25% of the sample.

Overall study results and their limits: From day 15 to 85, contracting clones showed balanced CD4/CD8 phenotypes, whereas a second wave of clones that expanded from day 15 to 37 leaned towards CD4+. SARS-CoV-2 specificity of the second-wave clones peaking on day 37 was not confirmed. Contracting CD4+ clones turned up mainly in the CM and EM memory subsets, whereas EMRA was where CD8+ clones were enriched. Some responding clones were detected in pre-infection memory, which suggested that pre-existing cross-reactive memory T cells had joined the SARS-CoV-2 response. Only a couple of mild cases were covered by the study, and larger cohorts that include severe cases with pre-infection samples were considered necessary.

Sequenced material: PBMCs or a T cell subset sorted from them (not recorded which). This TCR was sampled from a man younger than 35 who had mild COVID-19 (a few samples of this study predate the infection). The sample titles of this study are shuffled in the database, so cell type and time point are left out; the donor was told from shared clones. In this chain, TRBV2 is recombined with TRBJ1-6; no confident D gene assignment can be made. The DNA is as follows: TGTGCCAAGGGAAAGCCCCCCCAGGATCCCCTCCACTTT. The encoded protein is CAKGKPPQDPLHF.